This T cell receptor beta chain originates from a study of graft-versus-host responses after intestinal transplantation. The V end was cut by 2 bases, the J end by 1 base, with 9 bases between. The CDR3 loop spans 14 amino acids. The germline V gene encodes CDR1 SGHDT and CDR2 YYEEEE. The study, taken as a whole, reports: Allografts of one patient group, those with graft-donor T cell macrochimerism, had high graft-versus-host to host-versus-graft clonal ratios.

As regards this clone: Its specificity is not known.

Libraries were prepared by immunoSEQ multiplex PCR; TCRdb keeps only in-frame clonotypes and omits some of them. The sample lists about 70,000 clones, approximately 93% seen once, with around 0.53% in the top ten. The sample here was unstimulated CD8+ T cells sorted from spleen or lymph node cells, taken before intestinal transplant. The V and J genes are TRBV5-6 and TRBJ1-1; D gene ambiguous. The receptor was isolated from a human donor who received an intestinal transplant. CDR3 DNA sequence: TGTGCCAGCAGCTTTCTTGCCGGGAACACTGAAGCTTTCTTT. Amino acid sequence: CASSFLAGNTEAFF.